The entry below describes one T cell receptor (beta chain). After removal of 2 bases from V and 2 bases from J, the junction contained 3 bases not matched to a gene. The length of the CDR3 is 14 residues. Germline-derived CDR1 and CDR2 are SGHRS and YFSETQ. The data belong to a study of OX40 agonist ivuxolimab in advanced cancers. The protocol was immunoSEQ multiplex PCR, while the TCRdb copy is restricted to in-frame clones and leaves out a portion. Among 50,000 or so clones listed, around 85% were seen once. The receptor was isolated from an adult with an advanced solid tumor such as melanoma, head and neck, liver or kidney cancer. This material consisted of CD4+ or CD8+ T cells sorted from blood, taken in a trial of the OX40 agonist ivuxolimab. This chain joins TRBV5-1 and TRBJ1-2, with 7 bases matching TRBD1. The CDR3: CASSFGDSNYGYTF. CDR3 nucleotide sequence: TGCGCCAGCAGCTTCGGGGACAGCAACTATGGCTACACCTTC.